This T cell receptor (beta chain) was identified in a study of CD4 T cells in relation to SARS-CoV-2 and coronaviruses. Across the whole study: Crossreactive spike epitopes shared across donors were mapped to their HLA restriction.

The CDR3 length is 13 residues. The germline V gene encodes CDR1 LGHNA and CDR2 YSLEER. V lost 1 base, J lost 5 bases, and 6 bases lay in between. Whole-study findings and limits: Monoreactive clones expanded significantly more to SARS-CoV-2 than crossreactive clones did. Culture-expanded clones reflect memory recall rather than primary priming during culture. In around 60% of donors, memory CD4+ clonotypes crossrecognized SARS-CoV-2 and at least one common cold coronavirus spike.

The protocol was immunoSEQ multiplex PCR, while the TCRdb copy is restricted to in-frame clones and leaves out a portion. Of 55,000 to 70,000 clones in the sample, approximately 95% were seen once. On this clone itself: Antigen: not known.

Unexposed donor CD4+ T cells date from about 2011-2018, before the COVID-19 pandemic. The chain recombines TRBV4-3 with TRBJ2-4; D is unresolved. What was sequenced was naive CD4+ T cells from PBMCs. Subset specified: naive CD4+ T cells isolated by negative enrichment. The TCR was taken from a human donor in good health. This CDR3 is CASSQVGENIQYF. In DNA, the CDR3 is TGCGCCAGCAGCCAAGTCGGTGAAAACATTCAGTACTTC.